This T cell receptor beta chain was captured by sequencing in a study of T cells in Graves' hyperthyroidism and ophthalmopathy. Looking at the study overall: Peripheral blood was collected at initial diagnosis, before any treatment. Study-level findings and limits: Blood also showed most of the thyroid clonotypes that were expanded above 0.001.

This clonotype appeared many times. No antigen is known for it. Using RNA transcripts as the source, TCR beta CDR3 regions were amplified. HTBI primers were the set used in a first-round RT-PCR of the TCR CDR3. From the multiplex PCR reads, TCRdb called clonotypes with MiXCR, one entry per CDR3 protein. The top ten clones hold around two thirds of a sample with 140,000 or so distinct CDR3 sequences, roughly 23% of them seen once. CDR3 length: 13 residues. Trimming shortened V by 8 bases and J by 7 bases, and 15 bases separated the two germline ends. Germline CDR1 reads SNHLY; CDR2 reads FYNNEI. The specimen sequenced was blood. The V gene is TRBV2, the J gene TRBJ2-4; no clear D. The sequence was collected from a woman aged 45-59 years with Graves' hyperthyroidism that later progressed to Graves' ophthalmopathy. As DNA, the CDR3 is TGTGCCAGCCTAGGGTCCTTCGGGAACATTCAGTACTTC. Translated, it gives CASLGSFGNIQYF.